This TCR beta chain derives from a study of PD-L1 blockade in urothelial cancer. The wider study: The number of prior chemotherapy regimens per patient was 0 to 3.

This CDR3 spans 17 amino acids. Losses at the gene ends were 2 bases for V and 2 bases for J; bases not matched to a gene: 3. Germline V gives CDR1 KGHSH, CDR2 LQKENI. Method: immunoSEQ multiplex PCR; TCRdb's copy keeps in-frame clones and lacks some. Found here are 35,000 to 45,000 clones, around four fifths of them singletons; the top ten hold 15% to 20%. This clone is a singleton in its sample. The V and J genes are TRBV18 and TRBJ2-1, with 13 bases matching TRBD2. This TCR was sampled from a man in his fifties or sixties with urothelial cancer. This sample comprised PBMCs, obtained around atezolizumab (anti-PD-L1) treatment. CDR3 protein: CASSPGTSGNPYNEQFF. CDR3 in DNA: TGTGCCAGCTCACCAGGGACTAGCGGGAACCCCTACAATGAGCAGTTCTTC.